This T cell receptor (beta chain) was identified in a study of cytomegalovirus exposure and HLA in healthy donors (dated by TCRdb to 2016 to 2017). Context from the whole study: According to an earlier analysis of 587 of the donors, 200 million or so T cells yielded roughly 100 million unique TCR beta sequences and about 300 Gb of sequence data. An early release covering around 630 HLA-typed donors comprised approximately 290 gigabases of sequencing data and roughly 86 million unique TCR sequences. The genetic ancestry cluster associated with self-reported Caucasian donors included about four fifths of the roughly 400 genotyped donors. The aim of the study was to test whether cataloging public T cell receptors could identify signatures of past pathogen exposure. The study profiled the T cell repertoires of hundreds of subjects by immunosequencing and related them to cytomegalovirus serostatus. Along with the roughly 700-subject first cohort, a separate validation cohort of 120 different subjects was used. To predict cytomegalovirus infection status, the study brought together high-throughput TCR immunosequencing, statistical association of individual TCRs with disease status, and machine learning. To study patterns of TCR occurrence, a later analysis re-analyzed previously published TCR beta repertoires from under 750 donors and added high-resolution HLA genotyping. The later analysis used no new phenotypic data to find candidate immune exposures, relying instead on TCR beta sequences and their occurrence across donors. An earlier analysis of several hundred of the donors applied high-throughput TCR beta sequencing to assess whether each TCR beta V gene segment acted as functional or pseudogenic. Alongside the repertoire data, information on donor age, sex, ethnicity and CMV serostatus was compiled. In a later genetic analysis, genome-wide SNP genotypes for about three fifths of the 666 donors were used, and that subset was treated as a discovery cohort. All discovery cohort repertoires had been generated using a single sequencing platform. HLA typing included class I and class II loci at four-digit resolution. The number of donors typed differed by locus, with roughly 629-640 for A, B, C, DRB1 and DQB1, around 500 for DQA1, under 610 for DPA1, and over 400 for DPB1. Several DR-DQ haplotypes were treated as single units for association and clustering because of strong linkage in the cohort. Among 300 to 500 genotyped donors of the cohort, an average of approximately 200,000 unique TCR beta nucleotide sequences was sequenced per donor, of which about 19% were non-productive. Beyond this particular receptor, the publication reports: A cluster of highly shared sequence variants was judged likely to represent a technical artifact of the sequencing pipeline. A later analysis found that TCR association rates varied across HLA loci, with DRB1 alleles showing the most associated TCRs and HLA-C alleles the fewest. Immune exposure information for the cohort was limited to CMV serostatus. A later analysis found that HLA-associated TCR beta chains were more clonally expanded and had lower generation probabilities than equally common non-associated chains. Roughly uniform sequencing depth across donors was assumed in presence/absence analyses, although this assumption may not hold. In a later analysis, most CMV-associated TCR beta chains were found to appear HLA-restricted, with HLA associations seemingly driven largely by CMV exposure. In a later genetic analysis, a missense DCLRE1C variant was associated with V-gene and J-gene trimming of TCR beta chains, and the association was replicated in an independent cohort. A further reported finding was that TCR beta sequences accurately predicted the HLA-A and HLA-B alleles for most subjects in the first cohort. When HLA alleles, especially DR and DQ, strongly co-occurred, TCR associations were difficult to assign to individual alleles. Most TCR sequences were observed very rarely across donors, whereas some public TCRs were present in many individuals. Because HLA typing was missing for some donors at each locus, association tests included only the typed subset. In vitro tests confirmed that a few of the cytomegalovirus-associated TCR beta chains recognize cytomegalovirus antigens. The classifier was reported to diagnose cytomegalovirus status with high specificity and sensitivity in both the original cohort and the validation cohort. A later analysis reported that several top co-occurrence clusters appeared linked to parvovirus B19, influenza, CMV and Epstein-Barr virus. The authors suggested that the approach could potentially be generalized to other disease states and immunological phenotypes. The study listed around 160 TCR beta chains as associated with cytomegalovirus. Because counts were too low, fewer than 20 rarely observed V segments, including chromosome 9 orphons, were excluded from the earlier analysis of fewer than 650 of the donors. This cohort had only TCR beta chains sequenced, and the lack of alpha or paired-chain data limited which features could be detected. Because the 87-base-pair reads could not distinguish some IMGT-functional V segments, including TRBV6-2 and TRBV6-3, those segments were excluded. Linkage disequilibrium might explain the correlated functional status among segregating V segments, but an unknown experimental factor could not be excluded. In an earlier analysis of some 500 of the donors, most TCR beta V segments appeared in productive rearrangements about 90% or about 30% of the time, broadly matching IMGT annotations. In a later analysis, 16,951 TCR beta sequences were associated with specific HLA alleles at a false discovery rate of 0.05. A later genetic analysis reported fewer N-insertions in productive TCRs among donors in an Asian-associated ancestry cluster than the roughly 620-donor mean.

The cohort was made up of about 610 healthy bone marrow donors. Cohort members were all nominally healthy when sampled, although unrecorded immune exposures were likely present. The donor was CMV seropositive and belonged to the group of some 290 seropositive cohort members. Every donor gave a peripheral blood sample, and the peripheral blood mononuclear cells from that sample were used for TCR beta sequencing. Genomic DNA extraction from the blood cell samples was performed with the Qiagen DNeasy Blood Extraction Kit. The CDR3 numbers 16 residues from cysteine through phenylalanine. Just CDR3 DNA is preserved here, 48 bases in frame from base 1. The library was produced with the immunoSEQ multiplex PCR assay. For the multiplex PCR, a mixture combining 60 forward primers for TCR Vbeta segments and 13 reverse primers for TCR Jbeta segments was used. A multiplex PCR assay on genomic DNA amplified the CDR3 region of rearranged TCR beta genes. On the Illumina HiSeq System, the amplified TCR beta libraries were sequenced as 87-base-pair reads. The authors processed their data as follows. In a later analysis, roughly 80 million unique TCR beta chains were counted across the approximately 640 repertoires, and approximately 9.9 million of these chains were shared by at least two donors. Raw reads were error-corrected and collapsed into unique sequences with a nearest-neighbor algorithm that merged closely related sequences to remove PCR and sequencing errors. V, D and J gene segments were assigned by aligning CDR3 sequences to IMGT reference sequences. For a sequence to be retained, a match of at least six nucleotides was required to both a V gene segment and a J gene segment. A rearrangement was called productive if the CDR3 had no stop codons and remained in frame with V and J, and every other rearrangement was called non-productive. CDR3 was defined according to IMGT convention as the region running from the second conserved V-encoded cysteine to the conserved J-encoded phenylalanine. In an earlier analysis of around 570 of the donors, sequences lacking an unambiguous match to a single V gene segment were excluded. In an earlier analysis of 587 of the donors, a V segment was called functional when productive rearrangements were above 56.7%, and segregating when the standard deviation between donors exceeded 5%. A statistical classification framework was developed to diagnose cytomegalovirus status using the catalog of TCR beta chain sequences. A later analysis assigned V and J genes by comparing TCR nucleotide sequences with IMGT/GENE-DB human TR gene sequences. A later analysis assigned CDR3 sequences and most-parsimonious VDJ recombination scenarios with the TCRdist pipeline. A later analysis defined each TCR beta chain by its CDR3 amino acid sequence plus V-gene family, and excluded reads lacking a unique V-gene family. A later analysis removed 500 to 600 highly shared, low-generation-probability nucleotide sequences to deal with suspected cross-contamination and a sequencing artifact. A later analysis calculated a clonal expansion index for each public chain from normalized within-repertoire ranks of inferred template counts. Generation probabilities in a later analysis came from a VDJ recombination model fitted to out-of-frame rearrangements, and those results were checked against IGoR. A later analysis scored TCR-TCR, TCR-HLA and TCR-CMV co-occurrence with hypergeometric tests, applying a repertoire-size bias correction to TCR pairs. To estimate false discovery rates, a later analysis permuted the HLA or CMV assignments 20 times. In a later analysis, co-occurring TCRs were grouped using DBSCAN, and TCRdist sequence similarity was added for clustering within HLA-allele-positive subsets. Co-occurrence clustering excluded repertoires with fewer than 30,000 or more than 120,000 public chains, plus five with anomalous nucleotide sharing. This immuneACCESS table, as held by TCRdb, lists in-frame sequences with V and J called but not all clones. Of the missing ones, under half trace to an unresolved V gene in checked studies; the others have no known cause. From that table come the V and J calls and clone size; the DNA was used to work out D and trimming. The sample table contains more than 100,000 clones; only one count was recorded for over 70% of them. Roughly 3.9% of the sample is in the top ten clones.

As to this clone: Its antigen has not been determined. No clone much larger than this one lies a single base away; base qualities are absent.

This receptor was taken from a man between 45 and 60 years old in good health and CMV-seropositive. Sequencing was performed on PBMCs. The chain is assembled from TRBV21-1 and TRBJ2-7; TRBD1, the D gene given by the table, was not confirmed from the DNA. TRBV21-1 is classified as a pseudogene. The CDR3 sequence is CASSIRDRGCSYEQYF. In nucleotide form, the sequence is TGTGCCAGCAGCATCCGGGACAGGGGGTGTTCCTACGAGCAGTACTTC.